A single TCR beta chain is shown here with its context. Original methodology: Using reference gene primer amplification, nucleated cell counts were estimated. TCRdb's table, derived via immunoSEQ multiplex PCR, lists solely in-frame clones and lacks some. V, J and clone size were drawn from that table, and D and trimming were deduced from the DNA. This table holds 20,000 to 30,000 clones, just over 85% found once. The ends lost 1 base at V and 0 bases at J; junction bases unmatched: 2. Germline CDR1 is LGHNA and CDR2 is YSLEER. The CDR3 sequence is 16 residues long. These data originate in a study of blood T cell repertoires in COVID-19. Study-level background: The origin of the acute and convalescent COVID-19 samples was the United States, Italy and Spain. T cells, B-cell-depleted T cells, or PBMCs provided the cDNA or gDNA that served as material.

The chain joins TRBV4-3 to TRBJ2-3; 9 nucleotides line up with TRBD1. This clonotype was obtained from a woman at least 80 years old with acute or convalescent COVID-19. The sequencing sample was made of peripheral blood. The CDR3 DNA reads TGCGCCAGCAGCCAAGGGACAGGGGCTAGCACAGATACGCAGTATTTT. This translates into CASSQGTGASTDTQYF.